This TCR beta chain was identified in a study of blood T cell repertoires in COVID-19. Study-level background: Samples came from the United States, Italy and Spain, spanning acute and convalescent COVID-19. In each case, the material was cDNA or gDNA derived from T cells, B-cell-depleted T cells, or PBMCs.

Trimming pared 4 bases from V and 1 base from J, leaving 13 bases between. Germline V gives CDR1 SNHLY, CDR2 FYNNEI. The CDR3 is 15 residues long. Authors' data handling: Estimation of nucleated cell counts relied on the amplification of reference gene primers. TCRdb's table, derived via immunoSEQ multiplex PCR, lists solely in-frame clones and lacks some. Clonal size and the V and J genes are those of that table, whereas D and trimming came from the DNA. In the table there are about 160,000 clones, approximately 84% of which are singletons. The sample taken for sequencing was peripheral blood. This receptor was obtained from a woman aged 80 or older with acute or convalescent COVID-19. V usage is TRBV2 and J usage is TRBJ1-1; the D gene is possibly TRBD1 (6 bases). The CDR3 sequence: CASSGSGGGNTEAFF. CDR3 DNA sequence: TGTGCCAGCAGTGGTAGCGGGGGCGGGAACACTGAAGCTTTCTTT.